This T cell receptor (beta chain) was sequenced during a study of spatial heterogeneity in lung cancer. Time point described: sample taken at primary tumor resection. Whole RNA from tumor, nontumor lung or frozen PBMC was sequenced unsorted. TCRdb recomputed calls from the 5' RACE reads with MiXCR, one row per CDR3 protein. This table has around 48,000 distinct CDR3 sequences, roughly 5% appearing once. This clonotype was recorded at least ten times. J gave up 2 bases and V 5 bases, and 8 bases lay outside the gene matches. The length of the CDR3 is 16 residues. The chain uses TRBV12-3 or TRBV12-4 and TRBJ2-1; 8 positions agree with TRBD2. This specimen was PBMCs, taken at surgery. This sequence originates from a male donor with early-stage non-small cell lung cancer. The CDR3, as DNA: TGTGCCAGCAGTCCTTGGACTAGCAGAACCTACAATGAGCAGTTCTTC. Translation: CASSPWTSRTYNEQFF.